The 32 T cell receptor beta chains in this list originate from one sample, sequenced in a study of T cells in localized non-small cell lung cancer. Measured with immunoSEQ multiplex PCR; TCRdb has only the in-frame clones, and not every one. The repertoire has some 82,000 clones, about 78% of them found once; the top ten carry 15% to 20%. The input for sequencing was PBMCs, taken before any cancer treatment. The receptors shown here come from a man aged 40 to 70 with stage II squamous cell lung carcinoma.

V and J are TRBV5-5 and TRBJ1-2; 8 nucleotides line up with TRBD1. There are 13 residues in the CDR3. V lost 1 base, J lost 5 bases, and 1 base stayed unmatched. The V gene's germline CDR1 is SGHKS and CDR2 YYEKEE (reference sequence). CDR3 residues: CASSLRQGYGYTF. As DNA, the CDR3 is TGTGCCAGCAGCTTGAGACAGGGGTATGGCTACACCTTC.

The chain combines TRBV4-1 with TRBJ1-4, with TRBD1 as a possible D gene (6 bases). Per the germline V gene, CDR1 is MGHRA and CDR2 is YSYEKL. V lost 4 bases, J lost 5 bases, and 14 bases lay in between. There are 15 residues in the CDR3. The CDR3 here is CASSPEGGQNEKLFF. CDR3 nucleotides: TGCGCCAGCAGCCCCGAGGGGGGGCAAAATGAAAAACTGTTTTTT.

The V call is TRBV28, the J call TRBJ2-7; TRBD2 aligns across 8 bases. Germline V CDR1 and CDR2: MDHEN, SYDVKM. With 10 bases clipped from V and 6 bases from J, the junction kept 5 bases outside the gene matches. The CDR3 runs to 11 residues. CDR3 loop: CATFSGTEQYF. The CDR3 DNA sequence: TGTGCCACCTTTAGCGGGACCGAGCAGTACTTC. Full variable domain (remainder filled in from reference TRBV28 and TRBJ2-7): DVKVTQSSRYLVKRTGEKVFLECVQDMDHENMFWYRQDPGLGLRLIYFSYDVKMKEKGDIPEGYSVSREKKERFSLILESASTNQTSMYLCATFSGTEQYFGPGTRLTVT.

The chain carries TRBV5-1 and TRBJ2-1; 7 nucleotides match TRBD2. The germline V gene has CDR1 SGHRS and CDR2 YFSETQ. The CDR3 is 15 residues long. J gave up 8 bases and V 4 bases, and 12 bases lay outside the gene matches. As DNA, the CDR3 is TGCGCCAGCAGCCCCGGGTGGGCGGGGGTGGATGAGCAGTTCTTC. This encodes CASSPGWAGVDEQFF.

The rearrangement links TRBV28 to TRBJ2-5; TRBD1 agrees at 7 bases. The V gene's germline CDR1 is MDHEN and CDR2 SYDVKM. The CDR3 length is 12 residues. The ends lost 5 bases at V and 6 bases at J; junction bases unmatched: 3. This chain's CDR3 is CASSPGGKTQYF. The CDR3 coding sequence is TGTGCCAGCAGTCCAGGGGGAAAGACCCAGTACTTC.

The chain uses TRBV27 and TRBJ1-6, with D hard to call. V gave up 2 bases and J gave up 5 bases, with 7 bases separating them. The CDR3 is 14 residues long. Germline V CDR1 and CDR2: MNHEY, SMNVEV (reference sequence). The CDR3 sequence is CASSLAQDNSPLHF. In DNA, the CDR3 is TGTGCCAGCAGTTTAGCGCAGGATAATTCACCCCTCCACTTT.

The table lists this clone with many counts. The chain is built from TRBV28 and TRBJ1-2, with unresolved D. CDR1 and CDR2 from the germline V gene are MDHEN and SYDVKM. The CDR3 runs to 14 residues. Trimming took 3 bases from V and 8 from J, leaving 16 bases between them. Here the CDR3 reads CASSFGERAGGYTF. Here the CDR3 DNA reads TGTGCCAGCAGTTTCGGGGAAAGAGCGGGAGGCTACACCTTC.

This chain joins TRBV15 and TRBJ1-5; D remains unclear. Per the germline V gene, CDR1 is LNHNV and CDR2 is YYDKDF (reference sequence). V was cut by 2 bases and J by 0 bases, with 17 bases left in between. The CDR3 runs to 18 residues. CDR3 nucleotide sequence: TGTGCCACCAGCAGAAACACAGCCATGGCGTATAGCAATCAGCCCCAGCATTTT. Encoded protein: CATSRNTAMAYSNQPQHF.

The CDR3, as DNA: TGCGCCAGCAGCCAAGATCGCCGGGCCGGCTCATATGGCTACACCTTC. Its protein is CASSQDRRAGSYGYTF. The chain carries TRBV4-1 and TRBJ1-2; no firm D call. The germline gives CDR1 MGHRA, CDR2 YSYEKL. V was shortened by 0 bases and J by 5 bases, with 16 bases between the two germline ends. CDR3 size: 16 residues.

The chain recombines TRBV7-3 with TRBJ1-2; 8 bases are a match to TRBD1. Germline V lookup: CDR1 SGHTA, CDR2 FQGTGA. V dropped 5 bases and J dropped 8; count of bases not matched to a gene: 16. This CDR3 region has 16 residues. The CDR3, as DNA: TGTGCCAGCAGCCCTTCCGACAGGGGATTAAAAGGCGGCTACACCTTC. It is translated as CASSPSDRGLKGGYTF.

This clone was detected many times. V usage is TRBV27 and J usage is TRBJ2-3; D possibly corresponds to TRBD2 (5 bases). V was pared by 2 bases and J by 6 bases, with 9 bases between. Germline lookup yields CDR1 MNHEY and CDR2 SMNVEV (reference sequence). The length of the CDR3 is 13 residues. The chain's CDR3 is CASSLEGYDTQYF. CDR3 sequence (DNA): TGTGCCAGCAGTTTAGAGGGTTACGATACGCAGTATTTT.

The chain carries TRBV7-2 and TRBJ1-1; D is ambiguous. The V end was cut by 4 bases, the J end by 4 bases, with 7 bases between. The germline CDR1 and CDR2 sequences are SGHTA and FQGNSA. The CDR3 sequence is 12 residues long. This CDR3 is CASSYEFTEAFF. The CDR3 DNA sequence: TGTGCCAGCAGCTACGAGTTCACTGAAGCTTTCTTT.

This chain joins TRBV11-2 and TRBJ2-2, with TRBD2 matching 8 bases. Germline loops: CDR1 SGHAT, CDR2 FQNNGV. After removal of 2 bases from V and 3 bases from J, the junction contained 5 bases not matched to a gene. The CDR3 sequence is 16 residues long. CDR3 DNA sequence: TGTGCCAGCAGCTTATCGGGCGGGGGGTACACCGGGGAGCTGTTTTTT. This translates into CASSLSGGGYTGELFF.

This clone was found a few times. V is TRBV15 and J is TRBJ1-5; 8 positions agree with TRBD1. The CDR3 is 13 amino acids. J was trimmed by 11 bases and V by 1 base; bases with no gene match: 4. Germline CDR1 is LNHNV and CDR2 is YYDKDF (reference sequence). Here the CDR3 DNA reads TGTGCCACCAGCAGAGCTTTGACAGGGGCCCAGCATTTT. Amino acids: CATSRALTGAQHF. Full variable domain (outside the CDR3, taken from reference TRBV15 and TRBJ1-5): DAMVIQNPRYQVTQFGKPVTLSCSQTLNHNVMYWYQQKSSQAPKLLFHYYDKDFNNEADTPDNFQSRRPNTSFCFLDIRSPGLGDTAMYLCATSRALTGAQHFGDGTRLSIL.

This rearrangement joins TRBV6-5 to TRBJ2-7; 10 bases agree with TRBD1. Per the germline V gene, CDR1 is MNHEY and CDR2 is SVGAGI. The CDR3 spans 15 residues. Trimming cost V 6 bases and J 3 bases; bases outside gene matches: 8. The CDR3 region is CASSFQTGGFYEQYF. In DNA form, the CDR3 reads TGTGCCAGCAGCTTCCAGACAGGGGGCTTCTACGAGCAGTACTTC.

The CDR3 coding sequence is TGTGCCTGGAGGCACCTGGGGGCTGGCTACACCTTC. Translated: CAWRHLGAGYTF. The chain employs TRBV30 and TRBJ1-2; tentatively, D is TRBD1 (6 bases). Trimming cost V 3 bases and J 7 bases, with 12 bases left between them. Germline V lookup: CDR1 GTSNPN, CDR2 SVGIG (reference sequence). The CDR3 extends over 12 amino acids.

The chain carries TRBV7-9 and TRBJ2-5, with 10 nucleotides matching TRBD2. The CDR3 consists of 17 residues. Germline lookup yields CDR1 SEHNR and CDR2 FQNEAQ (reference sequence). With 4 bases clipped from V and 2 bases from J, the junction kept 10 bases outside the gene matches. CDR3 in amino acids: CASSSPAGGPWQETQYF. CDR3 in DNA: TGTGCCAGCAGCTCGCCAGCGGGAGGGCCGTGGCAAGAGACCCAGTACTTC. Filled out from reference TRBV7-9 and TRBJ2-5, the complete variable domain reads DTGVSQNPRHKITKRGQNVTFRCDPISEHNRLYWYRQTLGQGPEFLTYFQNEAQLEKSRLLSDRFSAERPKGSFSTLEIQRTEQGDSAMYLCASSSPAGGPWQETQYFGPGTRLLVL.

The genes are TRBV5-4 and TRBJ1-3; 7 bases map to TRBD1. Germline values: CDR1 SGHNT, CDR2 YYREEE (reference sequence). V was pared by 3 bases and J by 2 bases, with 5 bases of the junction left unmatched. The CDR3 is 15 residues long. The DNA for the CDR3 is TGTGCCAGCAGCTCCGGGACAGCCGCTGGAAACACCATATATTTT. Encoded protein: CASSSGTAAGNTIYF.

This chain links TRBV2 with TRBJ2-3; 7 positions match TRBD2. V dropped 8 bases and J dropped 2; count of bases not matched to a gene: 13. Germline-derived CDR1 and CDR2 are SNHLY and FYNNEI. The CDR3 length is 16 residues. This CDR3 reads CASRRPGGGDTDTQYF. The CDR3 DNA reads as TGTGCCAGCCGCCGCCCGGGGGGAGGAGACACAGATACGCAGTATTTT. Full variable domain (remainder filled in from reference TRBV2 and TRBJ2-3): EPEVTQTPSHQVTQMGQEVILRCVPISNHLYFYWYRQILGQKVEFLVSFYNNEISEKSEIFDDQFSVERPDGSNFTLKIRSTKLEDSAMYFCASRRPGGGDTDTQYFGPGTRLTVL.

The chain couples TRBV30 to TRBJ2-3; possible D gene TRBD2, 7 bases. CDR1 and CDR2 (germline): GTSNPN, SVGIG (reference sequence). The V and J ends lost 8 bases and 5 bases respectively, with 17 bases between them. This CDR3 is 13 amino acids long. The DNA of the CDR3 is TGTGCCCGAGGGGGACTACTGGGAGATACGCAGTATTTT. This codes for CARGGLLGDTQYF.

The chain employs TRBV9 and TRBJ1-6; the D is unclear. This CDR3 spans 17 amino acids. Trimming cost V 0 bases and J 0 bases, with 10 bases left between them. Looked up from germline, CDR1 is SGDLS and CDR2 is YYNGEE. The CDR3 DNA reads TGTGCCAGCAGCGTAGAGGCAGAGAGCTCCTATAATTCACCCCTCCACTTT. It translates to CASSVEAESSYNSPLHF. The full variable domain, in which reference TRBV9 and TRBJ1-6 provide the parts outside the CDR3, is DSGVTQTPKHLITATGQRVTLRCSPRSGDLSVYWYQQSLDQGLQFLIQYYNGEERAKGNILERFSAQQFPDLHSELNLSSLELGDSALYFCASSVEAESSYNSPLHFGNGTRLTVT.

The CDR3 region is CAISPTDPNTGELFF. CDR3 DNA sequence: TGTGCCATCAGTCCGACAGATCCGAACACCGGGGAGCTGTTTTTT. The chain joins TRBV10-3 to TRBJ2-2, with D possibly TRBD1 on 5 matching bases. CDR1 is ENHRY, CDR2 SYGVKD, per germline. Trimming took off 5 bases at V and 0 bases at J, with 10 bases between the two ends. The length of the CDR3 is 15 residues.

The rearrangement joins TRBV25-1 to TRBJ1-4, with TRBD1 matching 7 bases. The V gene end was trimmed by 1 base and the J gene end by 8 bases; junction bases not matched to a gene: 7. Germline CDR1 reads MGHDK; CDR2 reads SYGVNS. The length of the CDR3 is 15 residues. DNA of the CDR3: TGTGCCAGCAGTGAATCGACAGGGTTAGCGGAAAAACTGTTTTTT. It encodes CASSESTGLAEKLFF.

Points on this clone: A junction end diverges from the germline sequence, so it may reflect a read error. The CDR3 is CASSPGGSFNSPLHF. The CDR3 DNA reads as TGTGCCAGCAGCCCAGGGGGTTCCTTTAATTCACCCCTCCACTTT. V usage is TRBV9 and J usage is TRBJ1-6; 7 nucleotides align to TRBD1. The V gene's germline CDR1 is SGDLS and CDR2 YYNGEE. This CDR3 region has 15 residues.

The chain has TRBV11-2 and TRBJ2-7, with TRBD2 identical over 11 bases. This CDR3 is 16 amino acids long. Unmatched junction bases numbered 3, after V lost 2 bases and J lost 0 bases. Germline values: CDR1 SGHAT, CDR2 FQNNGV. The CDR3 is CASSLYTSGSSYEQYF. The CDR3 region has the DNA TGTGCCAGCAGCTTATACACTAGCGGGAGCTCCTACGAGCAGTACTTC.

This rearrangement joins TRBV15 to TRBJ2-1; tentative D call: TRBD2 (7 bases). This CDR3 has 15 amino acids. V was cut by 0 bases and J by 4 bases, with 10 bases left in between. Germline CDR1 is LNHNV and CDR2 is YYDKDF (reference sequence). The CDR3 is CATSRERGGYNEQFF. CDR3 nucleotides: TGTGCCACCAGCAGAGAGAGGGGGGGTTACAATGAGCAGTTCTTC.

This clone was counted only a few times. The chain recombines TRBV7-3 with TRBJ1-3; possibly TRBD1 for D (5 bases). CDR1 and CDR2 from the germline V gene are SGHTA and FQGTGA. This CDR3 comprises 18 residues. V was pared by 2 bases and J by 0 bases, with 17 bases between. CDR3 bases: TGTGCCAGCAGCTTATATCCCGGGGGGACCTCCTCTGGAAACACCATATATTTT. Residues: CASSLYPGGTSSGNTIYF.

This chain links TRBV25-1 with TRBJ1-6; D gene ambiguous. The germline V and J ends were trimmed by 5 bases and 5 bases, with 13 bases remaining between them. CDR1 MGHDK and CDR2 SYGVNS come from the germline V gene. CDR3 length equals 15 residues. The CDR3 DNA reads TGTGCCAGCAGTCCACCCGGACGGAATAATTCACCCCTCCACTTT. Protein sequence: CASSPPGRNNSPLHF.

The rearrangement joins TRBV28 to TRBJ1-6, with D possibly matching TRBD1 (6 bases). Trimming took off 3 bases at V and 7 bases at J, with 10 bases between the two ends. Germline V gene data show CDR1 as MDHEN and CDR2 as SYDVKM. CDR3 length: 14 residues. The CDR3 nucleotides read TGTGCCAGCAGTTTCGACGGGGGCAATTCACCCCTCCACTTT. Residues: CASSFDGGNSPLHF.

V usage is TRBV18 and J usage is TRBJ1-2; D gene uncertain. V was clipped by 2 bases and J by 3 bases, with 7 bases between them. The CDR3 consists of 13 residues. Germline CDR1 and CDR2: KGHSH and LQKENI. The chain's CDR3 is CASSPGVDYGYTF. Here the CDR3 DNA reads TGTGCCAGCTCACCAGGGGTAGACTATGGCTACACCTTC.

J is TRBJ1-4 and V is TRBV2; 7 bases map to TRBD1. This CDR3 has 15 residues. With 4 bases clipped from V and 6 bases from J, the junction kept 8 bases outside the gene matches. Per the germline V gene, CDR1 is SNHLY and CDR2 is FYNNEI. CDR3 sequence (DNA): TGTGCCAGCAGTGCAGTCAGGGGGTCACATGAAAAACTGTTTTTT. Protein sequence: CASSAVRGSHEKLFF.

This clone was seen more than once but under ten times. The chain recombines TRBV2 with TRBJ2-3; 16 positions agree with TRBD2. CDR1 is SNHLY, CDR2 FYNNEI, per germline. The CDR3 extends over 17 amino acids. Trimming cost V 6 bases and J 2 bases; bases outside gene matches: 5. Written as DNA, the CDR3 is TGTGCCAGCAGGGGACTAGCGGGGGGGCGTGACACAGATACGCAGTATTTT. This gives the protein CASRGLAGGRDTDTQYF.